The 15 T cell receptor beta chains listed next were all sequenced from one sample in a study of cytomegalovirus exposure and HLA in healthy donors. Primers: 60 Vbeta forward and 13 Jbeta reverse. Sequencing used immunoSEQ multiplex PCR; TCRdb keeps in-frame clones, though not all of them. Found here are some 200,000 clones, 77% of them singletons; the top ten hold roughly 2.5%. Sequencing was done on a sample of PBMCs. These receptors originate from a woman in her fifties or sixties in good health and CMV-seropositive.

This clone was observed once. The chain has TRBV5-1 and TRBJ2-1; possible D gene TRBD2, 5 bases. There are 15 residues in the CDR3. Germline-derived CDR1 and CDR2 are SGHRS and YFSETQ. Trimming stripped 0 bases from V and 2 bases from J, with 9 bases between. CDR3 bases: TGCGCCAGCAGCTTGGTAAGCGGTACCTACAATGAGCAGTTCTTC. Translation gives CASSLVSGTYNEQFF.

This chain uses TRBV10-3 with TRBJ1-6, with 7 bases matching TRBD1. The CDR3 runs to 13 residues. V lost 6 bases, J lost 7 bases, and 3 bases stayed unmatched. Per the germline V gene, CDR1 is ENHRY and CDR2 is SYGVKD. CDR3 residues: CAIRQGNNSPLHF. In DNA, the CDR3 is TGTGCCATCAGACAGGGGAACAATTCACCCCTCCACTTT.

As for this clone: One junction end disagrees with the germline gene, perhaps due to a read error. This chain connects TRBV19 to TRBJ2-7; a possible D gene is TRBD2 (5 bases). The CDR3 has 9 residues. Germline CDR1 reads LNHDA; CDR2 reads SQIVND (reference sequence). CDR3 sequence reads: CASSYKRSF. The CDR3 nucleotides read TGTGCCAGTAGTTACAAGCGGTCCTTC.

This chain uses TRBV6-5 with TRBJ1-1; D call uncertain. The germline V and J ends were trimmed by 6 bases and 0 bases, with 8 bases remaining between them. The CDR3 is 13 amino acids. Germline V gene data show CDR1 as MNHEY and CDR2 as SVGAGI. In DNA form, the CDR3 reads TGTGCCAGCAGCCGTCACATGAACACTGAAGCTTTCTTT. It translates to CASSRHMNTEAFF.

The chain recombines TRBV18 with TRBJ1-5, with D perhaps matching TRBD1 (6 bases). V dropped 6 bases and J dropped 7 bases, with 16 bases sitting between them. There are 14 residues in the CDR3. The germline V gene encodes CDR1 KGHSH and CDR2 LQKENI. The CDR3 here is CASSEGGFNQPQHF. The CDR3 DNA sequence: TGTGCCAGCTCGGAGGGGGGGTTTAACCAGCCCCAGCATTTT.

The chain employs TRBV10-3 and TRBJ2-3; 7 positions match TRBD2. The germline gives CDR1 ENHRY, CDR2 SYGVKD. The CDR3 totals 14 residues. V lost 6 bases, J lost 3 bases, and 6 bases stayed unmatched. The CDR3 loop is CAIRISGITDTQYF. The CDR3 DNA reads as TGTGCCATCAGAATAAGCGGGATAACAGATACGCAGTATTTT.

The chain carries TRBV7-2 and TRBJ1-2; 10 bases line up with TRBD1. The ends lost 10 bases at V and 2 bases at J; junction bases unmatched: 10. The CDR3 totals 15 residues. Germline V gene sequence: CDR1 SGHTA, CDR2 FQGNSA. CDR3 in DNA: TGTGCCAACGCCCGCCGGGACAGGGGAAACTATGGCTACACCTTC. Translating it yields CANARRDRGNYGYTF.

The V call is TRBV11-2, the J call TRBJ1-2; TRBD1 matches at 9 bases. The CDR3 loop spans 14 amino acids. The trim removed 7 bases at V and 3 bases at J, leaving 6 bases unmatched. The germline gives CDR1 SGHAT, CDR2 FQNNGV. The CDR3 region has the DNA TGTGCCAGCACCTTTAGGACAGGGGACTATGGCTACACCTTC. Amino acids: CASTFRTGDYGYTF.

The rearrangement links TRBV6-5 to TRBJ1-2, with no clear D. Trimming pared 2 bases from V and 2 bases from J, leaving 12 bases between. Germline V gene lookup returns CDR1 MNHEY and CDR2 SVGAGI. This CDR3 has 15 residues. The CDR3 sequence: CASSYPRGGNYGYTF. The CDR3 bases are TGTGCCAGCAGTTACCCCCGTGGAGGGAACTATGGCTACACCTTC.

This chain links TRBV15 with TRBJ2-7; 10 bases align to TRBD1. J was trimmed by 3 bases and V by 1 base; bases with no gene match: 6. Germline lookup yields CDR1 LNHNV and CDR2 YYDKDF (reference sequence). The CDR3 length is 16 residues. This chain's CDR3 is CATSRGGTGALYEQYF. The CDR3 nucleotides read TGTGCCACCAGCAGAGGAGGGACAGGGGCTCTCTACGAGCAGTACTTC.

This sequence joins TRBV28 and TRBJ1-2; 10 bases line up with TRBD1. V shed 4 bases and J 8 bases; nucleotides not matched to a gene: 4. This CDR3 region has 13 residues. CDR1 is MDHEN and CDR2 is SYDVKM in the germline V gene. Here the CDR3 DNA reads TGTGCCAGCAGTTCGACAGGGGGCTGGGGCTACACCTTC. It codes for CASSSTGGWGYTF.

The V and J genes are TRBV4-1 and TRBJ2-5, with 7 bases matching TRBD2. V was clipped by 2 bases and J by 1 base; unmatched bases: 7. The germline CDR1 and CDR2 sequences are MGHRA and YSYEKL. The CDR3 sequence is 16 residues long. CDR3 in amino acids: CASSQSRGLVQETQYF. DNA for the CDR3: TGCGCCAGCAGCCAATCCCGAGGACTAGTCCAAGAGACCCAGTACTTC.

The V and J genes are TRBV28 and TRBJ1-2, with TRBD1 identical over 7 bases. The length of the CDR3 is 13 residues. The germline CDR1 and CDR2 sequences are MDHEN and SYDVKM. After removal of 6 bases from V and 4 bases from J, the junction contained 5 bases not matched to a gene. CDR3 nucleotides: TGTGCCAGCAGCCTACAGGGGTTCTATGGCTACACCTTC. It codes for CASSLQGFYGYTF.

The chain recombines TRBV6-4 with TRBJ1-2, with D maybe TRBD1 (5 bases). The CDR3 is 15 residues long. The V gene lost 6 bases and the J gene lost 4 bases, with 18 bases spanning the gap. Per the germline V gene, CDR1 is MRHNA and CDR2 is SNTAGT. The CDR3 loop is CASREMSTGGYGYTF. CDR3 DNA sequence: TGTGCCAGCAGGGAGATGAGTACCGGGGGCTATGGCTACACCTTC.

V and J are TRBV7-8 and TRBJ2-2, with 9 bases aligning to TRBD1. Germline lookup yields CDR1 SGHVS and CDR2 FQNEAQ. CDR3 length equals 16 residues. The junction had 9 bases not matched to a gene; V was cut back by 5 bases and J by 5 bases. The CDR3 nucleotides are TGTGCCAGCAGCCAAAAACAGGGGGCCGAGACCGGGGAGCTGTTTTTT. Encoded protein: CASSQKQGAETGELFF.